This entry is about one TCR beta chain. Its antigen has not been determined. This record comes from a study of cytomegalovirus exposure and HLA in healthy donors (dated by TCRdb to 2016 to 2017). Turning to the overall study: In an earlier analysis of approximately 640 of the donors, about 260 Gb of sequence data and approximately 100 million unique TCR beta sequences from 180 million or so T cells were reported. Among the roughly 370 genotyped donors, 81% belonged to the genetic ancestry cluster associated with self-reported Caucasian donors. The aim of the study was to test whether cataloging public T cell receptors could identify signatures of past pathogen exposure. A later analysis re-analyzed previously published TCR beta repertoires from roughly 600 donors and added high-resolution HLA genotyping to study TCR occurrence patterns. The T cell repertoires of under 750 subjects were profiled by immunosequencing and related to cytomegalovirus serostatus. A later genetic analysis took genome-wide SNP genotypes for about three fifths of the roughly 670 donors and used that subset as a discovery cohort. All discovery cohort repertoires had been generated on a single sequencing platform. The number of typed donors differed by locus: about 629-630 for A, B, C, DRB1 and DQB1; 522 for DQA1; 606 for DPA1; and around 490 for DPB1. HLA typing included class I and class II loci at four-digit resolution. A separate validation cohort of roughly 110 different subjects was used in addition to the roughly 670-subject first cohort. Because of strong linkage in the cohort, roughly five DR-DQ haplotypes were treated as single units for association and clustering. In an earlier analysis of roughly 580 of the donors, high-throughput TCR beta sequencing was used to judge whether each TCR beta V gene segment behaved as functional or pseudogenic. Among about 370 genotyped donors of the cohort, an average of roughly 230,000 unique TCR beta nucleotide sequences was sequenced per donor, of which about 19% were non-productive. In the later analysis, no new phenotypic data were used to find candidate immune exposures; instead, reliance was placed on TCR beta sequences and their occurrence across donors. Donor age, sex, ethnicity and CMV serostatus were compiled alongside the repertoire data. An early release covering roughly 640 HLA-typed donors comprised approximately 290 gigabases of sequencing data and 85 million to 100 million unique TCR sequences. High-throughput TCR immunosequencing, statistical association of individual TCRs with disease status, and machine learning were combined to predict cytomegalovirus infection status.

The cohort was made up of 666 healthy bone marrow donors. All cohort members were sampled while nominally healthy, although unrecorded immune exposures were likely present. The donor was CMV seropositive and belonged to the group of 250 to 350 seropositive cohort members. A peripheral blood sample was provided by each donor, and peripheral blood mononuclear cells were used for TCR beta sequencing. Genomic DNA extraction from the blood cell samples was performed with the Qiagen DNeasy Blood Extraction Kit. Study-wide findings and limitations: HLA typing was unavailable for some donors at each locus, so association tests used only the typed subset. V-gene and J-gene trimming of TCR beta chains was associated with a missense DCLRE1C variant in a later genetic analysis, and the association was replicated in an independent cohort. The study listed 150 to 200 TCR beta chains as associated with cytomegalovirus. In a later analysis, the rate of TCR association differed among HLA loci, with DRB1 alleles having the most associated TCRs and HLA-C alleles having the fewest. A further reported finding was that TCR beta sequences accurately predicted the HLA-A and HLA-B alleles for most subjects in the first cohort. In vitro tests confirmed that a few of the cytomegalovirus-associated TCR beta chains recognize cytomegalovirus antigens. CMV serostatus was the only immune exposure information available for the cohort. The classifier was reported to diagnose cytomegalovirus status with high specificity and sensitivity in both the original and validation cohorts. A later analysis found that HLA-associated TCR beta chains were more clonally expanded and had lower generation probabilities than equally common non-associated chains. Because counts were too low, seventeen rarely observed V segments, including chromosome 9 orphons, were excluded from the earlier analysis of 587 of the donors. In a later genetic analysis, fewer N-insertions in productive TCRs were reported among donors in an Asian-associated ancestry cluster than the approximately 670-donor mean. In an earlier analysis of some 550 of the donors, most TCR beta V segments were observed in productive rearrangements about 90% or about 30% of the time, broadly matching IMGT annotations. When HLA alleles, especially DR and DQ, strongly co-occurred, TCR associations were difficult to assign to individual alleles. Because the 87-base-pair reads could not distinguish some IMGT-functional V segments, including TRBV6-2 and TRBV6-3, those segments were excluded. Several of the top co-occurrence clusters appeared to be linked to parvovirus B19, influenza, CMV and Epstein-Barr virus, according to a later analysis. A cluster of highly shared sequence variants was judged likely to be a technical artifact of the sequencing pipeline. This cohort had only TCR beta chains sequenced, and the lack of alpha or paired-chain data limited which features could be detected. Across donors, most TCR sequences were observed very rarely, whereas some public TCRs were present in many individuals. Linkage disequilibrium might explain the correlated functional status among segregating V segments, but an unknown experimental factor could not be excluded. Presence/absence analyses assumed roughly uniform sequencing depth across donors, an assumption that may not hold. It was suggested by the authors that the approach could potentially be generalized to other disease states and immunological phenotypes. Most CMV-associated TCR beta chains appeared to be HLA-restricted in a later analysis, and the HLA associations seemed to be driven largely by CMV exposure. In a later analysis, more than 15,000 TCR beta sequences were associated with specific HLA alleles at a false discovery rate of 0.05.

The library was prepared using the immunoSEQ multiplex PCR assay. For the multiplex PCR, a mixture combining 60 forward primers for TCR Vbeta segments and 13 reverse primers for TCR Jbeta segments was used. The CDR3 region of rearranged TCR beta genes was amplified from genomic DNA with a multiplex PCR assay. The amplified TCR beta libraries were sequenced on the Illumina HiSeq System as 87-base-pair reads. For the original study's pipeline: Across the roughly 700 repertoires, a later analysis counted around 80 million unique TCR beta chains, 9.5 million to 13 million of which were shared by at least two donors. Raw reads were error-corrected and collapsed into unique sequences with a nearest-neighbor algorithm that merged closely related sequences to remove PCR and sequencing errors. V, D and J gene segments were assigned by aligning CDR3 sequences to IMGT reference sequences. For a sequence to be retained, a match of at least six nucleotides was required to both a V gene segment and a J gene segment. Rearrangements were classified as productive when the CDR3 lacked stop codons and remained in frame with V and J, and all other rearrangements were classified as non-productive. CDR3 was defined by IMGT convention, running from the second conserved V-encoded cysteine to the conserved J-encoded phenylalanine. The earlier analysis of about 590 of the donors excluded sequences that lacked an unambiguous match to a single V gene segment. An earlier analysis of about 600 of the donors called V segments functional above 56.7% productive rearrangements and segregating when the between-donor standard deviation exceeded 5%. A statistical classification framework was built to diagnose cytomegalovirus status from the catalog of TCR beta chain sequences. A later analysis assigned V and J genes by comparing TCR nucleotide sequences with IMGT/GENE-DB human TR gene sequences. In a later analysis, CDR3 sequences and most-parsimonious VDJ recombination scenarios were assigned using the TCRdist pipeline. In a later analysis, every TCR beta chain was defined by the combination of its CDR3 amino acid sequence and its V-gene family, and reads without a unique V-gene family were dropped. As a way to deal with suspected cross-contamination and a sequencing artifact, a later analysis dropped roughly 620 nucleotide sequences that were highly shared and had low generation probability. In a later analysis, a clonal expansion index was calculated for each public chain from normalized within-repertoire ranks of inferred template counts. A later analysis computed generation probabilities with a VDJ recombination model fitted to out-of-frame rearrangements, and checked the results against IGoR. In a later analysis, TCR-TCR, TCR-HLA and TCR-CMV co-occurrence was scored with hypergeometric tests, and a repertoire-size bias correction was applied to TCR pairs. False discovery rates were estimated in a later analysis by permuting HLA or CMV assignments 20 times. In a later analysis, co-occurring TCRs were grouped using DBSCAN, with TCRdist sequence similarity added in when clustering inside HLA-allele-positive subsets. Repertoires with fewer than 30,000 or more than 120,000 public chains were left out of co-occurrence clustering, as were about 5 repertoires with anomalous nucleotide sharing. Here the immuneACCESS table is served through TCRdb, limited to in-frame sequences with V and J called. Missing clones are a known gap in these copies; in checked studies unresolved V genes cover under half, and the rest lacks a known reason. V, J and clone size reflect that table, while D and trimming were determined from the DNA. This sample's table contains approximately 51,000 clones. The top ten constitute roughly a quarter of the sample.

Spanning cysteine to phenylalanine, the CDR3 consists of 11 amino acids. Just the 33-base CDR3 DNA is kept, in frame starting at base 1. CDR1 and CDR2 were assigned from the germline V gene as SQVTM and ANQGSEA. The V and J ends are trimmed by 4 bases and 0 bases, leaving 3 bases between them. The chain is made from TRBV29-1 and TRBJ1-1; the D gene lacks a confident call. This TCR came from a man between 35 and 55 years old in good health and CMV-seropositive. The sample consisted of PBMCs. The CDR3 region has the sequence CSVAVNTEAFF. The base sequence is TGCAGCGTTGCCGTGAACACTGAAGCTTTCTTT.